This TCR beta chain comes out of a study of Ad26.COV2.S vaccination and SARS-CoV-2 variants. This sample's treatment: some 19 received Ad26.COV2.S at low or high dose, single or two shots; roughly 5 received placebo; per-sample allocation not given. Material that was analyzed had been drawn on day 63 after the first vaccine or placebo injection. The protocol was immunoSEQ multiplex PCR, while the TCRdb copy is restricted to in-frame clones and leaves out a portion. Of more than 300,000 clones detected, about 88% appear once; the ten largest clones hold roughly 10%. The CDR3 runs 13 residues. V was clipped by 5 bases and J by 4 bases; unmatched bases: 4. Per germline, CDR1 ENHRY and CDR2 SYGVKD.

The chain uses TRBV10-3 and TRBJ1-2; TRBD1 agrees at 7 bases. The sample consisted of peripheral blood, taken in a trial of Ad26.COV2.S vaccine versus placebo. This TCR was sampled from a person aged 18-60 years who received the Ad26.COV2.S COVID-19 vaccine or a placebo. CDR3 in amino acids: CAISSGGSYGYTF. The CDR3 DNA reads as TGTGCCATCAGTTCAGGGGGAAGCTATGGCTACACCTTC.